This TCR beta chain was observed in a study of control samples from healthy donors and cancer patients. Some clones are missing from TCRdb's copy, which holds only in-frame ones; the method was immunoSEQ multiplex PCR. The table has roughly 41,000 clones, 90% to 95% seen once; the top ten hold more than 20%. Trimming took 5 bases from V and 7 from J, leaving 6 bases between them. The CDR3 covers 11 residues. Germline V gene lookup returns CDR1 SGHTA and CDR2 FQGTGA. This chain links TRBV7-3 with TRBJ2-1; D gene uncertain. The TCR was taken from a man aged 55-75 years in good health. The sequenced sample was blood. Here the CDR3 reads CASSGENEQFF. The CDR3 DNA is TGTGCCAGCAGCGGGGAAAATGAGCAGTTCTTC.